A selection of T cell receptor beta chains follows, all from one sample in a study of blood T cell repertoires in COVID-19. The assay was immunoSEQ multiplex PCR, and TCRdb's table has in-frame clones only and misses some. Counted here are 100,000 to 150,000 clones, around 87% occurring once; the ten biggest clones make up 25% to 35%. Input material: peripheral blood. These TCRs come from a woman aged 70-85 years with acute or convalescent COVID-19. Each CDR3 is given with its conserved first and last residue. The D gene is left open where the match is weak.

CDR3	D	V	J
CASSETTGGEKLFF	.	TRBV10-1	TRBJ1-4
CASSPVRGETQYF	.	TRBV21-1	TRBJ2-5
CASSIQGISGNTIYF	.	TRBV19	TRBJ1-3
CASSQARDSSYNEQFF	TRBD1	TRBV4-1	TRBJ2-1
CATSRAGGQGAYEQYF	TRBD1	TRBV15	TRBJ2-7
CASSLEVPSRADTQYF	.	TRBV5-1	TRBJ2-3
CAWSGGRRQPQHF	.	TRBV30	TRBJ1-5
CASSPLAVNEQYF	.	TRBV7-9	TRBJ2-7
CASSQQGAYNEQFF	TRBD1	TRBV7-2	TRBJ2-1
CASSQTLAGSTDTQYF	TRBD2	TRBV3-1/TRBV3-2	TRBJ2-3
CASGLTDTQPQHF	.	TRBV12-5	TRBJ1-5
CASSLVGRAYEQYF	.	TRBV11-2	TRBJ2-7
CASSLGAYEQYF	.	TRBV5-4	TRBJ2-7
CASSPRTALYGYTF	.	TRBV27	TRBJ1-2
CASTRTGLGYTF	TRBD1	TRBV28	TRBJ1-2
CASSSTRWGNPNTEAFF	.	TRBV11-3	TRBJ1-1
CASLDSFGRNIQYF	.	TRBV2	TRBJ2-4
CASGPGAGNTIYF	.	TRBV12-5	TRBJ1-3
CASSGTGVSGYTF	TRBD1	TRBV5-5	TRBJ1-2
CASSPLGLNTYEQYF	.	TRBV5-1	TRBJ2-7
CASSLYPGQGNQPQHF	TRBD1	TRBV7-9	TRBJ1-5
CASSPTRVTYEQYF	.	TRBV27	TRBJ2-7
CASSPIRDRVHEQYF	TRBD1	TRBV7-6	TRBJ2-7